Reported below is one TCR beta chain. In its sample, this clone was seen a few times. Its antigen is not yet known. No much larger clone exists at a distance of one base, and base qualities are not known. This record comes from a study of blood T cell repertoires in COVID-19 (dated by TCRdb to about 2020). For the study in its entirety: Samples covering the acute and convalescent phases of COVID-19 were provided by collaborators in the United States, Italy and Spain. Where available, HLA class I and class II types were taken from metadata supplied by the sample provider and were not determined by assay-based typing. The repertoires were made available in a free public database intended to serve as a resource for research on the immune response to SARS-CoV-2. The samples were drawn from the first 160 participants of the ongoing ImmuneRACE study and from roughly 1,300 subjects provided by 6 global collaborators. Sample metadata almost always included a de-identified subject ID, COVID-19 status, age in years and sex. The material from the prospective study consisted of cDNA or gDNA derived from T cells, B-cell-depleted T cells, or PBMCs. Deeply sampled blood TCRbeta repertoires from subjects exposed to, actively infected with, or recovered from COVID-19 were included in the dataset. Study-level results and caveats: The quantity of clinical and demographic metadata differed by source and by participant and was supplied without curation.

TCRbeta CDR3 regions were amplified from genomic DNA by means of the immunoSEQ Assay, a bias-controlled multiplex PCR. The paper's processing steps were these. Nucleated cell counts per sample were estimated from amplification of reference gene primers within the assay. To quantify the absolute abundance of each unique TCRbeta CDR3 rearrangement, sequence reads were collapsed and filtered. Productive Simpson clonality was computed per sample as the square root of Simpson's diversity index over productive rearrangements. Not all clones reach the TCRdb copy of this immuneACCESS table, which keeps in-frame sequences only. Checked studies attribute under half of the gap to unresolved V genes and leave the rest unexplained. The V and J calls and clone size come from that table; D and trimming were worked out from the DNA. The table for this sample lists more than 95,000 clones; about 83% of them were counted only once. The ten top clones hold roughly 4.9% of the sample.

V lost 2 bases and J lost 10 bases, and the count of bases not matched to a germline gene is 7. Measured from the cysteine to the phenylalanine, the CDR3 is 15 residues long. CDR3 DNA only is kept here, 45 bases in frame from base 1. From the germline V gene (reference sequence), CDR1 is MNHEY and CDR2 is SMNVEV. Each collaborating institution followed its own protocols to collect whole blood in K2EDTA tubes. For TCRbeta analysis, collaborators shipped samples in one of three forms: frozen whole blood, isolated PBMCs, or DNA extracted from either of those sample types. The rearranged segments are TRBV27 and TRBJ1-6, and TRBD1 matches 8 of the central bases. This sequence originates from a human donor in a cohort sampled during active COVID-19. Sequenced sample: peripheral blood. The DNA reads as follows: TGTGCCAGCAGTTTAATCCAGGGGGCGAGGTCACCCCTCCACTTT. It translates to CASSLIQGARSPLHF.